Below, one TCR beta chain is given with its context. What it binds is not known. Germline and junction disagree at one end, which may indicate a read error. The data are from a study of T cells in Graves' hyperthyroidism and ophthalmopathy. Whole-study context: Peripheral blood draws took place at initial diagnosis, ahead of any treatment. Study-level results: Before onset, ophthalmopathy was predicted by the model a median around 6.5 months earlier.

The CDR3 runs to 15 residues. The germline V gene encodes CDR1 MNHNS and CDR2 SASEGT. Authors of the study amplified TCR beta CDR3 regions from RNA transcripts. HTBI primers were used for first-round RT-PCR of the TCR CDR3. Via MiXCR, TCRdb re-called the multiplex PCR reads, giving one row per CDR3 protein. Of a few hundred thousand distinct CDR3 sequences in the sample, 13% to 15% were seen once. On the basis of clinical symptoms, serum thyroxine and TRAb, thyroid ultrasound and orbital computed tomography, diagnoses were made. Input material: blood. The V gene is TRBV6-1, the J gene TRBJ2-1, with no clear D. This TCR came from a woman aged 55 to 70 with Graves' ophthalmopathy. The CDR3 here is CASSGDPLPYNEQFF. CDR3 in DNA: TGCGCCAGCAGTGGAGACCCCCTTCCCTACAATGAGCAGTTCTTC.